This paragraph covers one TCR beta chain sequence. The entry originates in a study of T cell changes during pregnancy in multiple sclerosis. The V gene's germline CDR1 is SGDLS and CDR2 YYNGEE. Trimming left V 0 bases short and J 10 bases short, with 5 bases between. This CDR3 has 11 residues. Only in-frame clones appear in the TCRdb table, and some are missing; sequencing was by immunoSEQ multiplex PCR. This sample yields about 100,000 clones, of which 75% to 95% are seen a single time; 2.5% to 4% belongs to the top ten. V is TRBV9 and J is TRBJ2-1; no reliable D call. The specimen was peripheral blood, collected in the second trimester of pregnancy. The clonotype comes from a female donor with multiple sclerosis, enrolled in a pregnancy study. CDR3 protein: CASSVGREQFF. The CDR3 bases are TGTGCCAGCAGCGTAGGTCGGGAGCAGTTCTTC.